The sequence of this T cell receptor (beta chain) was determined in a study of beta chain features in type 1 diabetes. Study-level findings and limits: Here, the possible influence of HLA type (on TCRB rearrangement) remained unresolved. Shortening that was moderate but significant affected the TCRB CDR3s of Type 1 diabetes patients in all four CD4+ subsets.

The length of the CDR3 is 15 residues. V gave up 3 bases and J gave up 8 bases; unmatched junction bases: 7. CDR1 KGHSH and CDR2 LQKENI come from the germline V gene. This clone was observed a few times. What it recognizes is unknown. As every portion of the isolated RNA was reverse transcribed, the sequencing read expressed TCRB transcripts. The repertoire was sequenced with immunoSEQ multiplex PCR; TCRdb's copy has only in-frame clones and lacks some. Of a few hundred thousand clones in the sample, about 10% are singletons; the top ten hold approximately 0.55%. This TCR came from a man between 25 and 39 years old with type 1 diabetes. The chain recombines TRBV18 with TRBJ1-4; 9 bases agree with TRBD1. The specimen was central memory CD4+ T cells from blood. CDR3 bases: TGTGCCAGCTCACCTTTGGGACAGGGTGGCGAAAAACTGTTTTTT. This codes for CASSPLGQGGEKLFF.